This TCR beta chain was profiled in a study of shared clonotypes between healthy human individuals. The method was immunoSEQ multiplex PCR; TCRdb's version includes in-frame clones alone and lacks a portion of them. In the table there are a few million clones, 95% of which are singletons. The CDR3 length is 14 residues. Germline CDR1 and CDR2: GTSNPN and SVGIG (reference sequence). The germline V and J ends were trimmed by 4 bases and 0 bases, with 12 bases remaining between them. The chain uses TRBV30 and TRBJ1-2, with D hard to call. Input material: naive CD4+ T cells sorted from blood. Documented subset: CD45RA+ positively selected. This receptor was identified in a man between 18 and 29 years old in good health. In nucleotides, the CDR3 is TGTGCCTGGACCTGGACTGAAGCTAACTATGGCTACACCTTC. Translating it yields CAWTWTEANYGYTF.